The 10 T cell receptor beta chains in this list originate from one sample, sequenced in a study of T cells after yellow fever vaccination. TCRdb recomputed calls from the 5' RACE reads with MiXCR, one row per CDR3 protein. The sample includes roughly 110,000 distinct CDR3 sequences, approximately 8.4% seen only once; the top ten take roughly 27%. Sequenced material: CD8+ T cells sorted from PBMCs, taken 45 days after the yellow fever booster vaccination. These receptors were collected from a man aged 30-40 years who received the YFV17D yellow fever vaccine.

This clonotype was seen more than once but under ten times. The V and J genes are TRBV19 and TRBJ2-1, with 7 bases lining up with TRBD2. J gave up 4 bases and V 6 bases, and 3 bases lay outside the gene matches. This CDR3 region has 13 residues. Germline lookup yields CDR1 LNHDA and CDR2 SQIVND (reference sequence). The CDR3 DNA reads TGTGCCAGTAGGGGGGGGGTATACAATGAGCAGTTCTTC. Its protein product is CASRGGVYNEQFF.

This clonotype was recorded a few times. The chain combines TRBV7-8 with TRBJ2-3, with D possibly called TRBD1 or TRBD2 (5 bases each). This CDR3 comprises 18 residues. Germline V CDR1 and CDR2: SGHVS, FQNEAQ. V was clipped by 1 base and J by 4 bases, with 21 bases between them. The CDR3: CASSLGRDESLTPDTQYF. The CDR3 DNA sequence: TGTGCCAGCAGCTTAGGCCGGGACGAATCATTGACCCCAGATACGCAGTATTTT.

This clonotype was observed at least ten times. The chain recombines TRBV29-1 with TRBJ1-4; D remains unclear. With 4 bases removed from V and 6 bases from J, the gap between germline ends came to 9 bases. Germline assignment: CDR1 SQVTM and CDR2 ANQGSEA. The CDR3 is made up of 12 amino acids. CDR3 DNA sequence: TGCAGCGTTGGCGTCGGTGATGAAAAACTGTTTTTT. Translation gives CSVGVGDEKLFF.

The table lists this clonotype with many counts. The chain recombines TRBV7-8 with TRBJ2-1, with D possibly matching TRBD1 (5 bases). The CDR3 has 16 amino acids. The V and J ends lost 3 bases and 5 bases respectively, with 17 bases between them. Germline loops: CDR1 SGHVS, CDR2 FQNEAQ. CDR3 sequence reads: CASSFSISLGHNEQFF. The CDR3 DNA is TGTGCCAGCAGCTTCTCCATTAGTCTGGGGCACAATGAGCAGTTCTTC.

This clonotype was detected ten times or more. V usage is TRBV9 and J usage is TRBJ2-7, with 13 bases lining up with TRBD2. Germline V CDR1 and CDR2: SGDLS, YYNGEE. The CDR3 has 14 amino acids. After removal of 7 bases from V and 5 bases from J, the junction contained 6 bases not matched to a gene. CDR3 nucleotides: TGTGCCAGCTCTGGGACTAGCGGGAAGAACGAGCAGTACTTC. Protein product: CASSGTSGKNEQYF.

This clonotype was recorded many times. The chain joins TRBV2 to TRBJ1-2; D gene ambiguous. The V end lost 3 bases, the J end lost 2 bases, and 13 bases lay between the germline ends. Germline V CDR1 and CDR2: SNHLY, FYNNEI. This CDR3 comprises 15 residues. The CDR3 coding sequence is TGTGCCAGCAGTGACAGCCTGCGCGCCAACTATGGCTACACCTTC. Amino acids: CASSDSLRANYGYTF.

This clonotype was seen a few times. The chain employs TRBV2 and TRBJ2-1, with no clear D. The V and J ends lost 9 bases and 0 bases respectively, with 12 bases between them. Looked up from germline, CDR1 is SNHLY and CDR2 is FYNNEI. The CDR3 consists of 14 residues. CDR3 in amino acids: CASAKLGSYNEQFF. The CDR3 coding sequence is TGTGCCAGTGCGAAGTTAGGCTCCTACAATGAGCAGTTCTTC.

The sample holds many counts of this clonotype. The chain links TRBV27 to TRBJ2-7; D is unclear. The ends were cut back, 5 bases at V and 0 bases at J, with 8 bases in the middle. This CDR3 comprises 13 residues. Germline V lookup: CDR1 MNHEY, CDR2 SMNVEV (reference sequence). This CDR3 is CASSIHDSYEQYF. In DNA form, the CDR3 reads TGTGCCAGCAGTATCCACGACTCCTACGAGCAGTACTTC.

This clonotype was detected many times. The chain uses TRBV28 and TRBJ2-7, with D possibly matching TRBD2 (6 bases). There are 14 residues in the CDR3. From germline, CDR1 is MDHEN and CDR2 SYDVKM. The ends were cut back, 7 bases at V and 5 bases at J, with 18 bases in the middle. CDR3 protein: CASTNLAFGNEQYF. The CDR3 DNA reads TGTGCCAGCACTAACCTAGCGTTCGGGAACGAGCAGTACTTC.

V is TRBV11-2 and J is TRBJ2-1, with a weak D call TRBD2 (7 bases). The germline V and J ends were trimmed by 7 bases and 8 bases, with 24 bases remaining between them. The CDR3 runs 16 residues. From germline, CDR1 is SGHAT and CDR2 FQNNGV. This CDR3 reads CASNPLGGGRYHEQFF. DNA of the CDR3: TGTGCCAGCAACCCTCTAGGGGGAGGGCGTTACCATGAGCAGTTCTTC. Full variable domain (missing parts from reference TRBV11-2 and TRBJ2-1): EAGVAQSPRYKIIEKRQSVAFWCNPISGHATLYWYQQILGQGPKLLIQFQNNGVVDDSQLPKDRFSAERLKGVDSTLKIQPAKLEDSAVYLCASNPLGGGRYHEQFFGPGTRLTVL.